These 6 T cell receptor beta chains came from one sample sequenced in a study of naive and memory T cell subsets. The beta constant-region primer was an equimolar mix of two oligonucleotides covering TRBC1 and TRBC2. Four rounds of PCR amplified the ligated cDNA using nested alpha and beta constant-region primers plus SP2. TCRdb reprocessed the UMI-ligation and nested PCR reads via MiXCR and lists one record per CDR3 protein. The sample lists some 80,000 distinct CDR3 sequences; over 9% were seen once. The source material was naive CD8+ T cells from blood. The origin of the receptors is a human donor in good health.

This clonotype was counted many times. The CDR3 here is CASSPRAGQGANNEQFF. The CDR3 DNA sequence: TGTGCCAGCAGTCCCAGGGCGGGACAGGGGGCCAACAATGAGCAGTTCTTC. This chain uses TRBV11-2 with TRBJ2-1, with TRBD1 identical over 12 bases. The junction had 11 bases not matched to a gene; V was cut back by 6 bases and J by 5 bases. Germline values: CDR1 SGHAT, CDR2 FQNNGV. The CDR3 extends over 17 amino acids.

This clonotype has at least ten counts. The chain couples TRBV15 to TRBJ2-1; TRBD1 matches at 7 bases. Germline V gene lookup returns CDR1 LNHNV and CDR2 YYDKDF (reference sequence). CDR3 length equals 14 residues. J lost 8 bases, V lost 1 base, and 5 bases had no gene match. The CDR3 here is CATSRAGTVDEQFF. The CDR3 coding sequence is TGTGCCACCAGCAGAGCCGGGACAGTGGATGAGCAGTTCTTC.

This clonotype appeared many times. V usage is TRBV27 and J usage is TRBJ1-5, with unresolved D. V dropped 3 bases and J dropped 9 bases, with 12 bases sitting between them. The CDR3 is 13 residues long. Germline lookup yields CDR1 MNHEY and CDR2 SMNVEV (reference sequence). The CDR3 protein is CASSLSPSWPQHF. The CDR3 region has the DNA TGTGCCAGCAGTTTGTCCCCCTCTTGGCCCCAGCATTTT.

There are a few counts of this clonotype. The chain recombines TRBV6-2 or TRBV6-3 with TRBJ2-1; no clear D. The CDR3 contains 15 residues. Trimming took 0 bases from V and 7 from J, leaving 13 bases between them. The germline V gene has CDR1 MNHEY and CDR2 SVGEGT. The CDR3 region is CASSYSGIPLNEQFF. The CDR3, as DNA: TGTGCCAGCAGTTACTCGGGAATACCCTTGAATGAGCAGTTCTTC.

The chain joins TRBV29-1 to TRBJ2-1; tentative D call: TRBD1 (6 bases). The CDR3 sequence is 11 residues long. CDR1 is SQVTM, CDR2 ANQGSEA, per germline. The V gene lost 4 bases and the J gene lost 6 bases, with 7 bases spanning the gap. CDR3 nucleotide sequence: TGCAGCGTTGTCAGGGGCAATGAGCAGTTCTTC. As protein: CSVVRGNEQFF.

The chain recombines TRBV2 with TRBJ2-1, with a possible D match to TRBD2 (5 bases). The germline V gene encodes CDR1 SNHLY and CDR2 FYNNEI. The CDR3 runs 12 residues. V was cut by 8 bases and J by 6 bases, with 11 bases left in between. CDR3 nucleotides: TGTGCCAGCGATCGCAGCGGCAATGAGCAGTTCTTC. It is translated as CASDRSGNEQFF.